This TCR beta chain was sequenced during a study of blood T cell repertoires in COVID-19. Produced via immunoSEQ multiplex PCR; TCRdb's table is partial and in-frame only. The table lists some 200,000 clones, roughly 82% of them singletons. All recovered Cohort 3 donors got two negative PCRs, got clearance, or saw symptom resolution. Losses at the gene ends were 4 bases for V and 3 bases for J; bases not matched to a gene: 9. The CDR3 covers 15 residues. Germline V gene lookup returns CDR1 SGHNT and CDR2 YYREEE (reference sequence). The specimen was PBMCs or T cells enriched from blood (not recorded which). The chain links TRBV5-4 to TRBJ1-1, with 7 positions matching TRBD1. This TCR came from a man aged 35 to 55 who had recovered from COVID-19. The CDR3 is CASSPEEGAHTEAFF. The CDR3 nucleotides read TGTGCCAGCAGCCCCGAGGAGGGGGCGCACACTGAAGCTTTCTTT. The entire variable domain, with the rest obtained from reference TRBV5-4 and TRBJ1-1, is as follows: ETGVTQSPTHLIKTRGQQVTLRCSSQSGHNTVSWYQQALGQGPQFIFQYYREEENGRGNFPPRFSGLQFPNYSSELNVNALELDDSALYLCASSPEEGAHTEAFFGQGTRLTVV.